Presented here are 26 T cell receptor beta chains from one specimen sequenced in a study of blood T cell repertoires in COVID-19. Sequencing used immunoSEQ multiplex PCR; TCRdb keeps in-frame clones, though not all of them. The sample holds approximately 110,000 clones, 82% seen once. Sequenced material: peripheral blood. These receptors all stem from a man between 65 and 85 years old with acute or convalescent COVID-19.

The chain uses TRBV24-1 and TRBJ1-5, with D possibly TRBD1 on 5 matching bases. In germline, CDR1 is KGHDR, CDR2 SFDVKD. The CDR3 totals 15 residues. V was shortened by 3 bases and J by 2 bases, with 10 bases between the two germline ends. CDR3 sequence: CATSDGGVGNQPQHF. In DNA form, the CDR3 reads TGTGCCACCAGTGATGGAGGGGTGGGCAATCAGCCCCAGCATTTT.

The genes are TRBV5-6 and TRBJ2-7; TRBD1 might be the D (7 bases). The CDR3 loop spans 16 amino acids. Trimming took 0 bases from V and 2 from J, leaving 15 bases between them. From germline, CDR1 is SGHDT and CDR2 YYEEEE. CDR3 region: CASSLAGGQNPYEQYF. DNA of the CDR3: TGTGCCAGCAGCTTGGCCGGGGGACAGAACCCCTACGAGCAGTACTTC.

The chain uses TRBV6-1 and TRBJ2-3; 7 bases fit TRBD2. Germline assignment: CDR1 MNHNS and CDR2 SASEGT. The trim removed 2 bases at V and 5 bases at J, leaving 7 bases unmatched. The CDR3 totals 15 residues. CDR3 amino acids: CASSEWAGAEDTQYF. The CDR3 DNA reads TGTGCCAGCAGTGAATGGGCGGGAGCTGAAGATACGCAGTATTTT.

This clone was observed a few times. The genes are TRBV3-1 (or the pseudogene TRBV3-2) and TRBJ1-5; D remains unclear. Trimming pared 4 bases from V and 4 bases from J, leaving 17 bases between. The CDR3 runs to 16 residues. CDR1 LGHDT and CDR2 YNNKEL come from the germline V gene (reference sequence). DNA for the CDR3: TGTGCCAGCAGCCTGGGCCCGACCCGGACTAATCAGCCCCAGCATTTT. It yields the protein CASSLGPTRTNQPQHF.

V is TRBV19 and J is TRBJ2-6; TRBD2 matches 9 bases. CDR3 length: 19 residues. With 5 bases clipped from V and 2 bases from J, the junction kept 13 bases outside the gene matches. Germline V lookup: CDR1 LNHDA, CDR2 SQIVND (reference sequence). The CDR3: CASSPRLAVTIPGANVLTF. As DNA, the CDR3 is TGTGCCAGTAGTCCCCGACTAGCGGTTACAATACCTGGGGCCAACGTCCTGACTTTC.

The chain carries TRBV3-1 (or the pseudogene TRBV3-2) and TRBJ2-7; tentatively, D is TRBD2 (5 bases). Trimming removed 0 bases from V and 4 bases from J, with 10 bases in between. This CDR3 spans 14 amino acids. Germline-derived CDR1 and CDR2 are LGHDT and YNNKEL (reference sequence). This CDR3 reads CASSQDPRDYEQYF. The CDR3 DNA reads as TGTGCCAGCAGCCAAGATCCCCGGGATTACGAGCAGTACTTC.

The rearrangement uses TRBV29-1 and TRBJ2-7; 9 bases fit TRBD1. V dropped 3 bases and J dropped 4; count of bases not matched to a gene: 4. This CDR3 contains 13 residues. Germline V lookup: CDR1 SQVTM, CDR2 ANQGSEA. The CDR3 region is CSVDRTGDYEQYF. DNA of the CDR3: TGCAGCGTTGATCGGACAGGGGATTACGAGCAGTACTTC.

The rearrangement uses TRBV6-4 and TRBJ1-6; D unclear. V lost 4 bases to trimming and J lost 4 bases, with 8 bases between them. The CDR3 totals 14 residues. CDR1 and CDR2 from the germline V gene are MRHNA and SNTAGT. CDR3 bases: TGTGCCAGCAGTGCGGGAGTATATAATTCACCCCTCCACTTT. Translated, it gives CASSAGVYNSPLHF.

This chain connects TRBV5-1 to TRBJ2-1; 9 bases are a match to TRBD2. Looked up from germline, CDR1 is SGHRS and CDR2 is YFSETQ. This CDR3 region has 15 residues. V dropped 5 bases and J dropped 1; count of bases not matched to a gene: 4. The CDR3 DNA is TGCGCCAGCAGTTATAGCGGGGGTTCCTACAATGAGCAGTTCTTC. Its translation is CASSYSGGSYNEQFF.

This clone was detected only a few times. This chain uses TRBV19 with TRBJ1-5; possibly TRBD1 for D (5 bases). The V gene's germline CDR1 is LNHDA and CDR2 SQIVND (reference sequence). The V end lost 7 bases, the J end lost 2 bases, and 18 bases lay between the germline ends. The CDR3 has 16 residues. This chain's CDR3 is CASTPRGGAGNQPQHF. In nucleotides, the CDR3 is TGTGCCAGTACCCCGAGAGGCGGGGCCGGCAATCAGCCCCAGCATTTT.

The V gene is TRBV21-1, the J gene TRBJ1-3; the table's D call TRBD1 went unverified against the DNA. TRBV21-1 is an annotated pseudogene. The CDR3 loop spans 13 amino acids. The CDR3 coding sequence is TGTGCCAGCAGCAGCAGCTCTGGAAACACCATATATTTT. This gives the protein CASSSSSGNTIYF.

V usage is TRBV28 and J usage is TRBJ1-6, with TRBD1 identical over 7 bases. In germline, CDR1 is MDHEN, CDR2 SYDVKM. The CDR3 is 15 amino acids. The V and J ends lost 4 bases and 10 bases, in that order; junction bases with no gene match: 10. The CDR3 loop reads CASSSSDRVRSPLHF. In nucleotides, the CDR3 is TGTGCCAGCAGTTCGTCCGACAGGGTGCGGTCACCCCTCCACTTT.

This chain joins TRBV30 and TRBJ1-5; D call uncertain. Deletions cut 0 bases from V and 6 bases from J, with 12 bases between. Germline loops: CDR1 GTSNPN, CDR2 SVGIG (reference sequence). This CDR3 has 14 residues. The CDR3: CAWSVHGGGQPQHF. CDR3 bases: TGTGCCTGGAGTGTACATGGTGGAGGTCAGCCCCAGCATTTT.

The count of this clone is one. J is TRBJ1-5 and V is TRBV4-1; 9 bases line up with TRBD1. There are 19 residues in the CDR3. Germline V CDR1 and CDR2: MGHRA, YSYEKL. V shed 1 base and J 4 bases; nucleotides not matched to a gene: 14. The CDR3 bases are TGCGCCAGCAGCCAAGCTCGGGGGGGACAGGGAGTCCGAAATCAGCCCCAGCATTTT. This gives the protein CASSQARGGQGVRNQPQHF.

The rearrangement links TRBV5-1 to TRBJ1-1; 7 nucleotides align to TRBD1. CDR3 size: 14 residues. J gave up 1 base and V 5 bases, and 5 bases lay outside the gene matches. Germline V gives CDR1 SGHRS, CDR2 YFSETQ. The DNA of the CDR3 is TGCGCCAGCAGGACAGGGACCGAGAACACTGAAGCTTTCTTT. As protein: CASRTGTENTEAFF.

This clone was detected once. V is TRBV6-5 and J is TRBJ2-2; the D is unclear. The CDR3 totals 12 residues. V was cut by 10 bases and J by 3 bases, with 9 bases left in between. The germline V gene encodes CDR1 MNHEY and CDR2 SVGAGI. DNA for the CDR3: TGTGCCACCTATATGTACACCGGGGAGCTGTTTTTT. This encodes CATYMYTGELFF.

The gene calls are TRBV5-1 and TRBJ1-2, with D possibly matching TRBD1 (6 bases). Germline values: CDR1 SGHRS, CDR2 YFSETQ. Between the trimmed V and J ends, which lost 3 bases and 4 bases, there was a span of 13 bases. There are 14 residues in the CDR3. The CDR3 spells CASSSPDSSYGYTF. CDR3 nucleotides: TGCGCCAGCAGCTCCCCGGACAGCAGCTATGGCTACACCTTC.

This clone was detected once. V is TRBV2 and J is TRBJ2-2; no firm D call. The CDR3 runs 13 residues. Trimming took 8 bases from V and 5 from J, leaving 12 bases between them. Germline values: CDR1 SNHLY, CDR2 FYNNEI. CDR3 bases: TGTGCCAGCCTCCCCGGGTATACCGGGGAGCTGTTTTTT. It encodes CASLPGYTGELFF.

The chain employs TRBV5-1 and TRBJ2-1; TRBD2 agrees at 9 bases. V trimming: 6 bases; J trimming: 6 bases; junction bases outside the gene matches: 10. Germline V gives CDR1 SGHRS, CDR2 YFSETQ. The CDR3 consists of 15 residues. The CDR3 loop is CASTPVSGSRNEQFF. Written as DNA, the CDR3 is TGCGCCAGCACTCCTGTTAGCGGGAGTCGCAATGAGCAGTTCTTC.

This chain links TRBV19 with TRBJ1-6, with unresolved D. Germline V gene lookup returns CDR1 LNHDA and CDR2 SQIVND (reference sequence). The CDR3 sequence is 13 residues long. V lost 5 bases and J lost 6, with 8 bases in between. The CDR3 sequence is CASSPQTNSPLHF. CDR3 nucleotides: TGTGCCAGTAGTCCACAGACTAATTCACCCCTCCACTTT.

This clone has a single count. The V call is TRBV5-1, the J call TRBJ1-1, with 7 bases identical to TRBD1. The germline V gene encodes CDR1 SGHRS and CDR2 YFSETQ. This CDR3 spans 14 amino acids. Trimming took 7 bases from V and 3 from J; bases not matched to a gene: 9. The CDR3 region has the DNA TGCGCCAGCGGCAGACAGGGAGGCGACACTGAAGCTTTCTTT. It specifies CASGRQGGDTEAFF.

The V gene is TRBV5-4, the J gene TRBJ2-1, with D perhaps matching TRBD2 (7 bases). V shed 5 bases and J shed 7 bases, with 25 bases lying between them. Germline CDR1 is SGHNT and CDR2 is YYREEE (reference sequence). CDR3 length: 17 residues. The CDR3 sequence: CASRLSAMGGQGNEQFF. The DNA for the CDR3 is TGTGCCAGCAGGTTAAGTGCAATGGGGGGGCAAGGAAATGAGCAGTTCTTC. Using reference TRBV5-4 and TRBJ2-1 for the parts outside the CDR3, the full variable domain is ETGVTQSPTHLIKTRGQQVTLRCSSQSGHNTVSWYQQALGQGPQFIFQYYREEENGRGNFPPRFSGLQFPNYSSELNVNALELDDSALYLCASRLSAMGGQGNEQFFGPGTRLTVL.

The chain couples TRBV6-1 to TRBJ1-6, with 7 bases that match TRBD1. This CDR3 region has 14 residues. V trimming: 6 bases; J trimming: 14 bases; junction bases outside the gene matches: 13. Germline V gene data show CDR1 as MNHNS and CDR2 as SASEGT. The CDR3 protein is CASRSGTVQSALHF. In nucleotides, the CDR3 is TGTGCCAGCAGGTCGGGGACAGTCCAATCGGCCCTCCACTTT.

J is TRBJ1-2 and V is TRBV5-1; D possibly corresponds to TRBD1 (6 bases). This CDR3 contains 15 residues. The germline V gene has CDR1 SGHRS and CDR2 YFSETQ. V lost 3 bases and J 0 bases, leaving 12 bases between the germline ends. CDR3 nucleotides: TGCGCCAGCAGCTCCCCGACAGGAGCTAACTATGGCTACACCTTC. This sequence encodes CASSSPTGANYGYTF.

The V and J genes are TRBV19 and TRBJ1-3, with 7 bases lining up with TRBD1. J gave up 4 bases and V 5 bases, and 8 bases lay outside the gene matches. From germline, CDR1 is LNHDA and CDR2 SQIVND (reference sequence). CDR3 length: 15 amino acids. CDR3 protein: CASSPIQGYGNTIYF. The DNA of the CDR3 is TGTGCCAGTAGTCCGATACAGGGGTACGGAAACACCATATATTTT.

The V call is TRBV6-1, the J call TRBJ2-5, with TRBD2 matching over 8 bases. The V gene's germline CDR1 is MNHNS and CDR2 SASEGT. V shed 2 bases and J 7 bases; nucleotides not matched to a gene: 15. The CDR3 consists of 17 residues. CDR3 amino acids: CASSESVGPGLGLTQYF. CDR3 in DNA: TGTGCCAGCAGTGAATCGGTAGGACCGGGACTAGGGCTGACCCAGTACTTC.